This TCR beta chain comes out of a study of regulatory T cells in long-lasting Graves disease. Study-level results: Persistent disease was associated with favored TRBV28 usage and with favored use of TRBJ1-2 and TRBJ2-5.

Construction of TCR beta libraries relied on iRepertoire HTBI primers and on Arm-PCR targeting CDR3 regions. Each CDR3 protein is one row after TCRdb ran MiXCR on the multiplex PCR reads. The data hold some 470,000 distinct CDR3 sequences, with 20% to 25% observed a single time. CDR1 and CDR2 (germline): PRHDT, FYEKMQ (reference sequence). The CDR3 length is 16 residues. V shed 4 bases and J 0 bases; nucleotides not matched to a gene: 6. Sample time point: persistent/refractory GD, antithyroid drugs over 5 years with positive TRAb. Isolated PBMC RNA provided the starting material for the TCR library. Details on this clonotype: The target antigen is unknown.

The receptor was derived from a female donor with Graves disease. This chain joins TRBV13 and TRBJ2-7, with 10 nucleotides matching TRBD2. The specimen comprised peripheral blood mononuclear cells (PBMCs), sampled when the disease was refractory, from a patient treated with antithyroid drugs. The CDR3 DNA sequence: TGTGCCAGCAGCTACCGGACTAGCGGCCACTCCTACGAGCAGTACTTC. This gives the protein CASSYRTSGHSYEQYF.